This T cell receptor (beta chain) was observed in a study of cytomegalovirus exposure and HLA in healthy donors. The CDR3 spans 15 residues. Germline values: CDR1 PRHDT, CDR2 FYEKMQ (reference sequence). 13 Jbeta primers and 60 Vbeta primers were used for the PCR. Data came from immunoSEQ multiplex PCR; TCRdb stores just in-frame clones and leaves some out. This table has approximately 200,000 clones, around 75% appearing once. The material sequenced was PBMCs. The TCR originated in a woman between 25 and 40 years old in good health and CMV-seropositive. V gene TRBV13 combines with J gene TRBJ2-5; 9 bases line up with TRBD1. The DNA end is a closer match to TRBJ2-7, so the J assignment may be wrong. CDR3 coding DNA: TGTGCCAGTAGAGACTCCGGGACAGGGCTCTACGAGCAGTACTTC. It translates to CASRDSGTGLYEQYF.